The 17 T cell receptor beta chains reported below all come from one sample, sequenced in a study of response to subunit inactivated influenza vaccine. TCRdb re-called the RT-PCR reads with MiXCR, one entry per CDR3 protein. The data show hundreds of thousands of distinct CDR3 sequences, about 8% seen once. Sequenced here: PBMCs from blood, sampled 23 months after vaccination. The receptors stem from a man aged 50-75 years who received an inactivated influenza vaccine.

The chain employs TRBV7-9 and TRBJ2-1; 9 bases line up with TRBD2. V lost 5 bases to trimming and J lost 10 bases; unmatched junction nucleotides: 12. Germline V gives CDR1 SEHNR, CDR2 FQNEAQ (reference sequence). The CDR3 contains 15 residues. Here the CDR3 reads CASSLTSGPSREQFF. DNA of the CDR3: TGTGCCAGCAGCCTGACTAGCGGCCCCTCTCGGGAGCAGTTCTTC.

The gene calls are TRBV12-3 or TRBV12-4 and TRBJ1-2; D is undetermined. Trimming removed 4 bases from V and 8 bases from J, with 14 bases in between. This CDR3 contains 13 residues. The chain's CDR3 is CASSSGLKLGYTF. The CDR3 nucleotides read TGTGCCAGCAGTTCCGGTCTGAAGCTCGGCTACACCTTC.

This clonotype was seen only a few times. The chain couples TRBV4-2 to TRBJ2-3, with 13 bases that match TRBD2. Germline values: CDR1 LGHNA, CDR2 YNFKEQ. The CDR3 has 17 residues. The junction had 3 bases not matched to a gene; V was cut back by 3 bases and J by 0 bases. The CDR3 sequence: CASSQGTSGTSTDTQYF. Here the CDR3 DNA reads TGTGCCAGCAGCCAGGGGACTAGCGGGACTAGCACAGATACGCAGTATTTT.

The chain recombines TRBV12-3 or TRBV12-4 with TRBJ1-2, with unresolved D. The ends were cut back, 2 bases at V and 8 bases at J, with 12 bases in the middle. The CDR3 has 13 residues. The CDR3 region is CASSLTRWKGYTF. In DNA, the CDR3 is TGTGCCAGCAGTTTAACCAGGTGGAAAGGCTACACCTTC.

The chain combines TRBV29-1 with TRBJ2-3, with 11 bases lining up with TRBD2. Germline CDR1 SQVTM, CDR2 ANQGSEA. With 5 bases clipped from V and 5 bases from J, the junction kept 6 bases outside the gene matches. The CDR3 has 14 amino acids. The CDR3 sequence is CSVLLAGERDTQYF. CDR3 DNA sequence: TGCAGCGTTTTACTAGCGGGGGAGCGAGATACGCAGTATTTT.

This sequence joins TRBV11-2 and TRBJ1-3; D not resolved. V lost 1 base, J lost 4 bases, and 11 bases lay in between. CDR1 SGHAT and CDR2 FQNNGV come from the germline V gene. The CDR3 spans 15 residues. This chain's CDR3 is CASSLVGSPGNTIYF. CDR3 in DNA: TGTGCCAGCAGCTTAGTTGGTAGTCCGGGAAACACCATATATTTT.

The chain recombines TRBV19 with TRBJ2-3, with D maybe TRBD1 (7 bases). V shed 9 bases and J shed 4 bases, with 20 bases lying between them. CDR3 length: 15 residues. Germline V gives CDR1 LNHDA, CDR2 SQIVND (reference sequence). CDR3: CASRYAARGADTQYF. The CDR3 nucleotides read TGTGCCAGCCGGTACGCGGCCAGGGGGGCAGATACGCAGTATTTT.

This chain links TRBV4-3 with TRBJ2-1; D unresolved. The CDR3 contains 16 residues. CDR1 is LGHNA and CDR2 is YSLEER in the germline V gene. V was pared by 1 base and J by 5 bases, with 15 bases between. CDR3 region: CASSQAPQQKHNEQFF. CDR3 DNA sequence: TGCGCCAGCAGCCAAGCCCCCCAGCAGAAACACAATGAGCAGTTCTTC.

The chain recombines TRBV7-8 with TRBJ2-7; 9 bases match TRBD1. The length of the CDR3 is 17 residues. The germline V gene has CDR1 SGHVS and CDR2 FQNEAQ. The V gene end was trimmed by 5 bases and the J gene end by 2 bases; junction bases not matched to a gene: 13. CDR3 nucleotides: TGTGCCAGCAGCCTAGTCGGTTTGCGGGACAGGGCCTACGAGCAGTACTTC. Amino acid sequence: CASSLVGLRDRAYEQYF. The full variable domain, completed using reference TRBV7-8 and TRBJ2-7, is GAGVSQSPRYKVAKRGQDVALRCDPISGHVSLFWYQQALGQGPEFLTYFQNEAQLDKSGLPSDRFFAERPEGSVSTLKIQRTQQEDSAVYLCASSLVGLRDRAYEQYFGPGTRLTVT.

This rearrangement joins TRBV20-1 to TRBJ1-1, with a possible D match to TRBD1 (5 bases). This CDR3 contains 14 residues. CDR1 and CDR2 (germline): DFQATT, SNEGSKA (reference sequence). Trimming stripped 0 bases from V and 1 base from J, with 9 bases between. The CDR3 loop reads CSARDITGNTEAFF. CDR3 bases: TGCAGTGCTAGAGATATCACAGGGAACACTGAAGCTTTCTTT.

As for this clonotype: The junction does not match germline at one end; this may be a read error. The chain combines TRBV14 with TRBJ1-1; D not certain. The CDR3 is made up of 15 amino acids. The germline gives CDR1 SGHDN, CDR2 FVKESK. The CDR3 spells CASSLTRPVKTEAFF. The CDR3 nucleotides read TGTGCCAGCAGCCTTACCAGACCAGTGAAGACTGAAGCTTTCTTT.

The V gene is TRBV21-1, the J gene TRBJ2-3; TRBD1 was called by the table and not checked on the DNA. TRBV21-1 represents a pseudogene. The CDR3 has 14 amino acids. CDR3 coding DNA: TGTGCCAGCAGCAAGACCTGTGGCACAGATACGCAGTATTTT. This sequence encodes CASSKTCGTDTQYF.

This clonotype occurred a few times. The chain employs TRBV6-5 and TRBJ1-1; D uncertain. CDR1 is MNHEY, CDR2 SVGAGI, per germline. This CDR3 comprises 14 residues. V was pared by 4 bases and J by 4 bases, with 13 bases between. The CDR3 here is CASSLQTLGTEAFF. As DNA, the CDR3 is TGTGCCAGCAGTTTGCAAACTTTGGGCACTGAAGCTTTCTTT.

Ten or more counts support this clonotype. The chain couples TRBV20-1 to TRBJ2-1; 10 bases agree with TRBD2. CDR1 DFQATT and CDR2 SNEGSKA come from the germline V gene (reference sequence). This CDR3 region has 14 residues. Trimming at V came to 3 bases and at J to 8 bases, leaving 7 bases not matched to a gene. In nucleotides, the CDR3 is TGCAGTGCTAGTAGCACTAGCGGGATGGATGAGCAGTTCTTC. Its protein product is CSASSTSGMDEQFF.

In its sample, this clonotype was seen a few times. The CDR3 region is CSGGRDTDTQYF. CDR3 DNA: TGCAGTGGCGGGAGGGATACAGATACGCAGTATTTT. The chain carries TRBV20-1 and TRBJ2-3, with 9 bases aligning to TRBD2. J gave up 3 bases and V 7 bases, and 2 bases lay outside the gene matches. This CDR3 has 12 amino acids. Looked up from germline, CDR1 is DFQATT and CDR2 is SNEGSKA (reference sequence).

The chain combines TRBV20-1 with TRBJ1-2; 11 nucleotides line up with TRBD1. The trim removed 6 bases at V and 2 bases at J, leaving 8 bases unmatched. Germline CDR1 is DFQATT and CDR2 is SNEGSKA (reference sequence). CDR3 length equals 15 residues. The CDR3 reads CSASPRDRGNYGYTF. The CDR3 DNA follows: TGCAGTGCCTCCCCCCGGGACAGGGGGAACTATGGCTACACCTTC.

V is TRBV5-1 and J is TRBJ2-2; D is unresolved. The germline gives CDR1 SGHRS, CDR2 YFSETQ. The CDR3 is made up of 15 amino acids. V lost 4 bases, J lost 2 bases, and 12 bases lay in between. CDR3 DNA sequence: TGCGCCAGCAGCCGGAGACCCACAAACACCGGGGAGCTGTTTTTT. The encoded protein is CASSRRPTNTGELFF.